The 14 T cell receptor beta chains reported below all come from one sample, sequenced in a study of blood T cell repertoires in COVID-19 (dated by TCRdb to 2018 to 2021). Library construction relied on the immunoSEQ multiplex PCR assay. This immuneACCESS table, as held by TCRdb, lists in-frame sequences with V and J called but not all clones. Of the missing ones, under half trace to an unresolved V gene in checked studies; the others have no known cause. The sample table contains approximately 470,000 clones; only one count was recorded for 80% to 90% of them. The top ten clonotypes cover approximately 3.4% of the sample. Sequenced: peripheral blood. The source of these receptors is a human donor in a cohort sampled during active COVID-19.

The chain carries TRBV28 and TRBJ2-3, with 9 bases lining up with TRBD2. J gave up 0 bases and V 4 bases, and 8 bases lay outside the gene matches. There are 17 residues in the CDR3. Germline V lookup: CDR1 MDHEN, CDR2 SYDVKM. CDR3 bases: TGTGCCAGCAGTTCTCACGGCGGGAGGGCCAGCACAGATACGCAGTATTTT. It codes for CASSSHGGRASTDTQYF.

The chain links TRBV27 to TRBJ1-3; weak D call: TRBD1 (5 bases). The germline V gene has CDR1 MNHEY and CDR2 SMNVEV (reference sequence). The CDR3 is 17 residues long. With 5 bases removed from V and 2 bases from J, the gap between germline ends came to 19 bases. CDR3 in amino acids: CASSLYPGRQTGNTIYF. Here the CDR3 DNA reads TGTGCCAGCAGTCTATATCCCGGAAGACAGACTGGAAACACCATATATTTT.

The chain links TRBV2 to TRBJ2-7; 10 bases fit TRBD2. J was trimmed by 2 bases and V by 7 bases; bases with no gene match: 8. The germline CDR1 and CDR2 sequences are SNHLY and FYNNEI. The length of the CDR3 is 15 residues. CDR3 nucleotide sequence: TGTGCCAGCAAGACGGGAACTAGCGGGGCCTACGAGCAGTACTTC. Its protein product is CASKTGTSGAYEQYF. Using reference TRBV2 and TRBJ2-7 for the parts outside the CDR3, the full variable domain is EPEVTQTPSHQVTQMGQEVILRCVPISNHLYFYWYRQILGQKVEFLVSFYNNEISEKSEIFDDQFSVERPDGSNFTLKIRSTKLEDSAMYFCASKTGTSGAYEQYFGPGTRLTVT.

This clone was counted between two and nine times. V is TRBV10-3 and J is TRBJ2-7; 8 bases are a match to TRBD2. The trim removed 2 bases at V and 4 bases at J, leaving 4 bases unmatched. The germline CDR1 and CDR2 sequences are ENHRY and SYGVKD. The CDR3 runs to 14 residues. CDR3 in DNA: TGTGCCATCAGTGAGGGCCTAGCGGGTTACGAGCAGTACTTC. It translates to CAISEGLAGYEQYF.

This sequence joins TRBV19 and TRBJ2-7, with D possibly being TRBD1 (5 bases). Deletions cut 7 bases from V and 0 bases from J, with 7 bases between. Germline V lookup: CDR1 LNHDA, CDR2 SQIVND (reference sequence). The CDR3 runs 12 residues. In nucleotides, the CDR3 is TGTGCCAGTAAGGGGAACTCCTACGAGCAGTACTTC. Residues: CASKGNSYEQYF.

The V and J genes are TRBV19 and TRBJ2-5, with D perhaps TRBD1 (5 bases). This CDR3 has 13 residues. Germline CDR1 and CDR2: LNHDA and SQIVND (reference sequence). The V end was cut by 3 bases, the J end by 4 bases, with 9 bases between. CDR3 nucleotides: TGTGCCAGTAGTATGGACATTGGAGAGACCCAGTACTTC. This sequence encodes CASSMDIGETQYF. Combining the CDR3 with reference TRBV19 and TRBJ2-5 gives the whole variable domain DGGITQSPKYLFRKEGQNVTLSCEQNLNHDAMYWYRQDPGQGLRLIYYSQIVNDFQKGDIAEGYSVSREKKESFPLTVTSAQKNPTAFYLCASSMDIGETQYFGPGTRLLVL.

The chain uses TRBV4-2 and TRBJ2-1; 7 nucleotides agree with TRBD2. CDR3 length equals 16 residues. Germline CDR1 is LGHNA and CDR2 is YNFKEQ. J lost 10 bases, V lost 2 bases, and 14 bases had no gene match. This chain's CDR3 is CASSQSPAGEGWEQFF. DNA for the CDR3: TGTGCCAGCAGCCAATCTCCGGCGGGAGAAGGATGGGAGCAGTTCTTC.

The chain links TRBV6-5 to TRBJ1-2; 8 nucleotides agree with TRBD1. This CDR3 comprises 15 residues. Germline lookup yields CDR1 MNHEY and CDR2 SVGAGI. Germline trimming cut 6 bases from V and 3 bases from J; bases unmatched to any gene: 9. The CDR3 reads CASSRTGNADYGYTF. As DNA, the CDR3 is TGTGCCAGCAGCCGGACAGGGAACGCGGACTATGGCTACACCTTC.

The chain couples TRBV19 to TRBJ1-1; 7 bases agree with TRBD1. Germline V gene lookup returns CDR1 LNHDA and CDR2 SQIVND (reference sequence). V trimming: 6 bases; J trimming: 4 bases; junction bases outside the gene matches: 8. The CDR3 is 14 amino acids. In DNA form, the CDR3 reads TGTGCCAGTAGCCCGACAGGGAGGCCCACTGAAGCTTTCTTT. Translating gives CASSPTGRPTEAFF.

V usage is TRBV10-2 and J usage is TRBJ2-5; 9 nucleotides agree with TRBD2. The V gene's germline CDR1 is WSHSY and CDR2 SAAADI. This CDR3 is built from 16 residues. J gave up 6 bases and V 2 bases, and 10 bases lay outside the gene matches. The CDR3 spells CASSEGSSGMSKTQYF. The CDR3 region has the DNA TGCGCCAGCAGTGAGGGATCTAGCGGGATGTCAAAGACCCAGTACTTC.

V is TRBV5-1 and J is TRBJ2-1, with 10 bases that match TRBD1. The V gene end was trimmed by 5 bases and the J gene end by 7 bases; junction bases not matched to a gene: 15. CDR1 is SGHRS and CDR2 is YFSETQ in the germline V gene. The CDR3 runs 17 residues. In DNA form, the CDR3 reads TGCGCCAGCAGAGTATTTCCCCGGGACAGGGGAAGAAATGAGCAGTTCTTC. Amino acid sequence: CASRVFPRDRGRNEQFF.

The V gene is TRBV2, the J gene TRBJ1-4, with 9 bases matching TRBD1. This CDR3 spans 13 amino acids. V gave up 8 bases and J gave up 7 bases; unmatched junction bases: 5. The germline V gene encodes CDR1 SNHLY and CDR2 FYNNEI. The CDR3 spells CASFRTGVEKLFF. The CDR3 DNA reads as TGTGCCAGCTTCCGGACAGGGGTTGAAAAACTGTTTTTT.

The chain has TRBV6-5 and TRBJ1-5, with D unresolved. This CDR3 comprises 14 residues. Trimming stripped 4 bases from V and 0 bases from J, with 7 bases between. The germline gives CDR1 MNHEY, CDR2 SVGAGI. The CDR3 is CASSSVYSNQPQHF. In DNA, the CDR3 is TGTGCCAGCAGTTCTGTATATAGCAATCAGCCCCAGCATTTT.

This clone was seen just once. The CDR3 DNA is TGTGCCAGCAGCTCTACCCCCAGGACTGAAGCTTTCTTT. It translates to CASSSTPRTEAFF. The chain recombines TRBV11-1 with TRBJ1-1; D call uncertain. This CDR3 region has 13 residues. Trimming left V 4 bases short and J 5 bases short, with 11 bases between. Germline values: CDR1 SGHAT, CDR2 FQDESV (reference sequence).